This is a list of T cell receptor beta chains from one sample in a study of CD8 T cells in Susac syndrome. One entry per CDR3 protein results from TCRdb running MiXCR on the immunoSEQ multiplex PCR reads. The profile shows approximately 190,000 distinct CDR3 sequences, more than 90% of them singletons. The sequenced material came from CD4+ T cells from PBMCs. These receptors originate from a human donor with multiple sclerosis. CDR3s include the opening cysteine and the closing phenylalanine or tryptophan. D genes are given only for firm matches. Clone size is given for some rows only: seen once, a few or many times, or a class if the clone is expanded.

abundance,len,d_gene,j_gene,v_gene,CDR3nt,CDR3aa
.,13,.,TRBJ1-5,TRBV27,TGTGCCAGCACGCCGGGAATCAATCAGCCCCAGCATTTT,CASTPGINQPQHF
.,13,.,TRBJ2-5,TRBV5-1,TGCGCCAGCAGCTTGCATGGTCGGGAGACCCAGTACTTC,CASSLHGRETQYF
.,14,.,TRBJ1-3,TRBV20-1,TGCAGTGCTAGAGATGAGAGCTCTGGAAACACCATATATTTT,CSARDESSGNTIYF
.,13,.,TRBJ2-1,TRBV9,TGTGCCAGCAGCGTCGAGAGATACAATGAGCAGTTCTTC,CASSVERYNEQFF
.,13,.,TRBJ2-7,TRBV20-1,TGCAGTGCTGGGGGGCAAGTTTCCTACGAGCAGTACTTC,CSAGGQVSYEQYF
.,15,.,TRBJ2-2,TRBV6-5,TGTGCCAGCAGTACGTTCTCTCCGAACACCGGGGAGCTGTTTTTT,CASSTFSPNTGELFF
.,15,TRBD1,TRBJ1-1,TRBV20-1,TGCAGTGTCAATAGTCCCGGGACAGGGAGCGCTGAAGCTTTCTTT,CSVNSPGTGSAEAFF
.,15,.,TRBJ2-3,TRBV3-1,TGTGCCAGCAGCCCGGGACACACTAGCACAGATACGCAGTATTTT,CASSPGHTSTDTQYF
.,16,TRBD2,TRBJ2-7,TRBV19,TGTGCCAGTAGTCCTCCGGGACTAAGTTCCCTTGGCGAGCAGTACTTC,CASSPPGLSSLGEQYF
.,12,.,TRBJ1-5,TRBV29-1,TGCAGCGCACAGGGACCGAATCAGCCCCAGCATTTT,CSAQGPNQPQHF
.,12,.,TRBJ1-2,TRBV6-2/TRBV6-3,TGTGCCAGCAGTCACTCCAGCCGTGGCTACACCTTC,CASSHSSRGYTF
.,14,.,TRBJ2-2,TRBV12-3/TRBV12-4,TGTGCCAGCACCCTACGATCTGGAGCTGGGGAGCTGTTTTTT,CASTLRSGAGELFF
once,15,TRBD2,TRBJ2-5,TRBV7-9,TGTGCCAGCAGTTACGGACTAGTATCTCAAGAGACCCAGTACTTC,CASSYGLVSQETQYF
.,14,.,TRBJ1-1,TRBV30,TGTGCCTGGAGTGTGCCCAGCGGTACGCATGAAGCTTTCTTT,CAWSVPSGTHEAFF
.,14,TRBD1,TRBJ1-1,TRBV5-1,TGCGCCAGCAGGGGGACAGGGGTGGGCACTGAAGCTTTCTTT,CASRGTGVGTEAFF
.,13,.,TRBJ1-1,TRBV30,TGTGCCTGGGGAATTCAGGCCTCCCCAGAAGCTTTCTTT,CAWGIQASPEAFF
.,15,.,TRBJ2-2,TRBV20-1,TGCAGTGCTAGCGGTCTACTAGCCAACACCGGGGAGCTGTTTTTT,CSASGLLANTGELFF
.,15,.,TRBJ2-7,TRBV15,TGTGCCACCAGCAGCCCCTTCGAGAGATTCTACGAGCAGTACTTC,CATSSPFERFYEQYF
once,12,.,TRBJ1-2,TRBV20-1,TGCAGTGCTCCGGCGACAGTCTATGGCTACACCTTC,CSAPATVYGYTF
.,12,.,TRBJ1-1,TRBV9,TGTGCCAGCAGCCTCAACGAAAGGGAAGCTTTCTTT,CASSLNEREAFF
.,15,TRBD1,TRBJ1-5,TRBV27,TGTGCCAGCAGTTTATTACAGGGGACGAATCAGCCCCAGCATTTT,CASSLLQGTNQPQHF
.,13,.,TRBJ1-5,TRBV3-1,TGTGCCAGCAGCCAACAGTCGAGGGGGCCCCAGCATTTT,CASSQQSRGPQHF
.,15,.,TRBJ2-2,TRBV14,TGTGCCAGCAGCCAAGGCAGAATCAACACCGGGGAGCTGTTTTTT,CASSQGRINTGELFF
.,15,TRBD1,TRBJ2-1,TRBV29-1,TGCAGCGTTGAATTGGGACAGGGGCTGCGTAATGAGCAGTTCTTC,CSVELGQGLRNEQFF
.,14,.,TRBJ1-2,TRBV5-1,TGCGCCAGCAGCTTCACAGACGGCGACTATGGCTACACCTTC,CASSFTDGDYGYTF
.,13,.,TRBJ2-1,TRBV27,TGTGCCAGTAGTGGGCCGTCCTACAATGAGCAGTTCTTC,CASSGPSYNEQFF
.,15,.,TRBJ1-2,TRBV27,TGTGCCAGCACTACGACGTCAGGGCCTGCGGGGGGCTACACCTTC,CASTTTSGPAGGYTF
.,17,TRBD2,TRBJ2-1,TRBV15,TGTGCCACCAGCAGAGATACGGTGCTAGCGGGACCCAATGAGCAGTTCTTC,CATSRDTVLAGPNEQFF
.,11,.,TRBJ2-7,TRBV30,TGTGCCTGGTCGACCGCTTACGAGCAGTACTTC,CAWSTAYEQYF
.,12,.,TRBJ1-2,TRBV10-3,TGTGCCATCAGCCAGGGGTACTATGGCTACACCTTC,CAISQGYYGYTF
.,12,.,TRBJ2-5,TRBV29-1,TGCAGCGGGAAGAGGGGCTTGGAGACCCAGTACTTC,CSGKRGLETQYF
few,13,.,TRBJ2-5,TRBV18,TGTGCCAGCTCCTCCGGGACAAAAGAGACCCAGTACTTC,CASSSGTKETQYF
.,16,TRBD1,TRBJ2-1,TRBV29-1,TGCAGCGTTAAGGGGGGACAGGCGAGCTCCTACAATGAGCAGTTCTTC,CSVKGGQASSYNEQFF
.,12,.,TRBJ2-1,TRBV20-1,TGTGCGGGTTCAGCGTCCTACAATGAGCAGTTCTTC,CAGSASYNEQFF
.,14,.,TRBJ2-6,TRBV7-3,TGTGCCAGCAGGTCCGCATCTGGGGCCAACGTCCTGACTTTC,CASRSASGANVLTF
.,13,.,TRBJ2-6,TRBV29-1,TGCAGCGTTTATACCTCTGGGGCCAACGTCCTGACTTTC,CSVYTSGANVLTF